These 14 T cell receptor beta chains were all obtained from the same sample, sequenced in a study of cytomegalovirus exposure and HLA in healthy donors. Libraries were prepared by immunoSEQ multiplex PCR; TCRdb keeps only in-frame clonotypes and omits some of them. This repertoire shows 150,000 to 200,000 clones, 85% found once; its top ten account for about a sixth. Sequencing was done on a sample of PBMCs. All receptors derive from a man aged 18-30 years in good health and CMV-seropositive.

A few counts support this clone. The rearrangement joins TRBV6-6 to TRBJ1-1; 12 positions agree with TRBD1. V dropped 6 bases and J dropped 6; count of bases not matched to a gene: 11. Germline-derived CDR1 and CDR2 are MNHNY and SVGAGI (reference sequence). The CDR3 loop spans 16 amino acids. The CDR3 region is CASSLLGTGGYAEAFF. In nucleotides, the CDR3 is TGTGCCAGCAGCCTACTCGGGACAGGGGGCTATGCTGAAGCTTTCTTT.

This sequence joins TRBV5-1 and TRBJ2-3; 12 bases align to TRBD2. The V and J ends lost 4 bases and 4 bases, in that order; junction bases with no gene match: 7. This CDR3 has 16 amino acids. Per the germline V gene, CDR1 is SGHRS and CDR2 is YFSETQ. CDR3 in DNA: TGCGCCAGCAGCCTGATGACTAGCGGGAGTGCAGATACGCAGTATTTT. Translating it yields CASSLMTSGSADTQYF.

The rearrangement links TRBV6-5 to TRBJ2-1; D remains unclear. Germline V gives CDR1 MNHEY, CDR2 SVGAGI. With 6 bases removed from V and 4 bases from J, the gap between germline ends came to 10 bases. This CDR3 region has 13 residues. The CDR3 region is CASSTNRYNEQFF. The CDR3 DNA reads TGTGCCAGCAGCACGAACAGATACAATGAGCAGTTCTTC.

About this clone: Mismatch with germline at one junction end may stem from a read error. The chain carries TRBV7-3 and TRBJ1-1, with TRBD1 as a possible D gene (5 bases). Germline CDR1 and CDR2: SGHTA and FQGTGA. This CDR3 has 13 amino acids. For the CDR3, the DNA is TGTGCCAGCAGCCGTACATCGGACACTGAAGCCTTCTTT. Translated, it gives CASSRTSDTEAFF.

The rearrangement joins TRBV28 to TRBJ1-2; unclear D gene. Germline CDR1 is MDHEN and CDR2 is SYDVKM. CDR3 length: 17 residues. Trimming cost V 2 bases and J 0 bases, with 16 bases left between them. CDR3 residues: CASSLVPGLSSNYGYTF. The CDR3 DNA sequence: TGTGCCAGCAGTTTAGTGCCCGGACTGAGTTCTAACTATGGCTACACCTTC.

The chain employs TRBV19 and TRBJ1-3; 8 nucleotides match TRBD1. This CDR3 spans 14 amino acids. V was clipped by 4 bases and J by 5 bases; unmatched bases: 4. CDR1 is LNHDA and CDR2 is SQIVND in the germline V gene (reference sequence). The CDR3 protein is CASSTGQARNTIYF. The DNA for the CDR3 is TGTGCCAGTAGTACGGGACAGGCAAGAAACACCATATATTTT.

The gene calls are TRBV25-1 and TRBJ1-2; the D is unclear. Trimming shortened V by 5 bases and J by 8 bases, and 15 bases separated the two germline ends. The germline V gene has CDR1 MGHDK and CDR2 SYGVNS. This CDR3 comprises 13 residues. CDR3 DNA sequence: TGTGCCAGCAGTCCAGACTCAAGTAGCGGCTACACCTTC. It specifies CASSPDSSSGYTF.

This clone was observed a few times. This chain connects TRBV7-2 to TRBJ2-5; no definite D call. The CDR3 runs 13 residues. The V gene's germline CDR1 is SGHTA and CDR2 FQGNSA. V shed 3 bases and J shed 5 bases, with 10 bases lying between them. CDR3 sequence: CASSFGFRETQYF. The CDR3 DNA sequence: TGTGCCAGCAGCTTCGGGTTCCGGGAGACCCAGTACTTC.

In its sample, this clone is medium-sized (0.01 to 0.1%). The chain recombines TRBV9 with TRBJ1-1, with a tentative D call TRBD1 (5 bases). V dropped 5 bases and J dropped 2 bases, with 13 bases sitting between them. The CDR3 consists of 14 residues. From germline, CDR1 is SGDLS and CDR2 YYNGEE. The CDR3 spells CASREGLLNTEAFF. The CDR3 coding sequence is TGTGCCAGCAGGGAGGGACTTTTAAACACTGAAGCTTTCTTT. Together with reference TRBV9 and TRBJ1-1, the CDR3 gives the full variable domain: DSGVTQTPKHLITATGQRVTLRCSPRSGDLSVYWYQQSLDQGLQFLIQYYNGEERAKGNILERFSAQQFPDLHSELNLSSLELGDSALYFCASREGLLNTEAFFGQGTRLTVV.

This chain links TRBV28 with TRBJ2-1; TRBD2 agrees at 7 bases. CDR3 length: 17 amino acids. Looked up from germline, CDR1 is MDHEN and CDR2 is SYDVKM. The J segment lost 4 bases and the V segment lost 8 bases, leaving 17 bases of the junction unmatched. CDR3 in DNA: TGTGCCAGCCCAAATCGGGGGGAACAGACAGTTTACAATGAGCAGTTCTTC. Encoded protein: CASPNRGEQTVYNEQFF.

This rearrangement joins TRBV28 to TRBJ2-5; 9 positions agree with TRBD2. CDR1 and CDR2 from the germline V gene are MDHEN and SYDVKM. This CDR3 is built from 15 residues. V shed 7 bases and J 6 bases; nucleotides not matched to a gene: 12. CDR3 DNA sequence: TGTGCCAGCAATAAGCGGGGGGCCACCCTTAAGACCCAGTACTTC. Translated, it gives CASNKRGATLKTQYF.

On this clone itself: The sample carries other DNA sequences with the same CDR3. The genes are TRBV6-1 and TRBJ1-2; tentative D call: TRBD1 (6 bases). V was pared by 2 bases and J by 4 bases, with 11 bases between. CDR3 length: 14 amino acids. Germline-derived CDR1 and CDR2 are MNHNS and SASEGT. In DNA, the CDR3 is TGTGCCAGCAGTGAAATTGGGGGCGGCTATGGCTACACCTTC. This gives the protein CASSEIGGGYGYTF.

The chain joins TRBV10-3 to TRBJ2-3, with D perhaps TRBD2 (6 bases). V was shortened by 6 bases and J by 4 bases, with 17 bases between the two germline ends. Germline values: CDR1 ENHRY, CDR2 SYGVKD. The CDR3 totals 15 residues. CDR3 DNA sequence: TGTGCCATCAGAGGCTACGGGGGAGGCTCAGATACGCAGTATTTT. Its protein is CAIRGYGGGSDTQYF.

This clone has just a few counts. V and J are TRBV19 and TRBJ1-5; TRBD1 agrees at 8 bases. From germline, CDR1 is LNHDA and CDR2 SQIVND (reference sequence). The V segment lost 6 bases and the J segment 5 bases; nucleotides outside the gene matches: 6. This CDR3 is built from 14 residues. CDR3 amino acids: CASSAGQDDQPQHF. CDR3 DNA sequence: TGTGCCAGTAGCGCGGGACAGGACGATCAGCCCCAGCATTTT.